Listed here are 19 T cell receptor beta chains from one sample, sequenced in a study of naive and memory T cell subsets. A UMI-containing oligonucleotide was joined by 3' ligation to the TCR cDNA template. Amplification of ligated cDNA took four PCR rounds with SP2 and nested alpha and beta constant primers. MiXCR, run by TCRdb on the 5' RACE reads, gives a single entry per CDR3 protein. The table lists about 62,000 distinct CDR3 sequences, more than 6.5% of them singletons. The receptors here all came from a female donor in good health.

J is TRBJ1-2 and V is TRBV12-3 or TRBV12-4, with D unclear. Trimming shortened V by 7 bases and J by 3 bases, and 12 bases separated the two germline ends. The length of the CDR3 is 13 residues. This CDR3 is CASTRGVDYGYTF. The CDR3 nucleotides read TGTGCCAGCACCCGCGGGGTAGACTATGGCTACACCTTC.

This chain's CDR3 is CASSAQPGPSETQYF. For the CDR3, the DNA is TGTGCCAGCAGTGCACAACCGGGCCCTTCCGAGACCCAGTACTTC. The chain uses TRBV12-3 or TRBV12-4 and TRBJ2-5; D is unclear. Trimming removed 5 bases at V and 5 bases at J, with 18 bases between. The CDR3 is 15 residues long.

The J gene is TRBJ2-7, the V gene TRBV7-2; D call uncertain. The germline V and J ends were trimmed by 4 bases and 2 bases, with 9 bases remaining between them. This CDR3 spans 13 amino acids. Germline V gene lookup returns CDR1 SGHTA and CDR2 FQGNSA. The CDR3 loop reads CASSSQTAYEQYF. The CDR3 DNA is TGTGCCAGCAGCTCACAGACCGCCTACGAGCAGTACTTC.

The V call is TRBV4-1, the J call TRBJ1-5; no reliable D call. Germline assignment: CDR1 MGHRA and CDR2 YSYEKL. This CDR3 has 14 amino acids. Trimming pared 1 base from V and 1 base from J, leaving 5 bases between. The CDR3 bases are TGCGCCAGCAGCCAAGGTCAAAGCAATCAGCCCCAGCATTTT. Its protein is CASSQGQSNQPQHF.

This clonotype was seen at least ten times. An end of the junction differs from the germline gene, which may be a read error. The chain uses TRBV19 and TRBJ1-5; D is unclear. Germline loops: CDR1 LNHDA, CDR2 SQIVND (reference sequence). The CDR3 extends over 13 amino acids. The chain's CDR3 is CASSMFGNQPQHF. In DNA, the CDR3 is TGTGCCAGTAGTATGTTTGGCAACCAGCCCCAGCATTTT.

This rearrangement joins TRBV29-1 to TRBJ2-7, with 7 positions matching TRBD2. This CDR3 has 13 amino acids. Germline V CDR1 and CDR2: SQVTM, ANQGSEA. V was pared by 7 bases and J by 6 bases, with 12 bases of the junction left unmatched. CDR3: CSAWAGEGPEQYF. CDR3 nucleotide sequence: TGCAGCGCGTGGGCGGGAGAGGGCCCCGAGCAGTACTTC.

A note on this clonotype: One junction end disagrees with the germline gene, perhaps due to a read error. The chain couples TRBV18 to TRBJ1-2, with TRBD1 identical over 8 bases. Germline V CDR1 and CDR2: KGHSH, LQKENI. This CDR3 is built from 15 residues. CDR3 in amino acids: CASSPPTGEVDGDTF. The CDR3 coding sequence is TGTGCCAGCTCACCTCCGACAGGGGAAGTGGATGGCGACACCTTC.

In its sample, this clonotype was seen many times. The CDR3 DNA reads as TGTGCCAGCAGCTACGGACGGGACCAAGAGACCCAGTACTTC. Translated, it gives CASSYGRDQETQYF. The V gene is TRBV5-4, the J gene TRBJ2-5; D unresolved. Looked up from germline, CDR1 is SGHNT and CDR2 is YYREEE (reference sequence). This CDR3 has 14 amino acids. The germline V and J ends were trimmed by 3 bases and 0 bases, with 9 bases remaining between them.

Ten or more counts support this clonotype. J is TRBJ1-6 and V is TRBV6-5; a weak D match, TRBD1 (5 bases). There are 15 residues in the CDR3. Germline V gives CDR1 MNHEY, CDR2 SVGAGI. Trimming pared 5 bases from V and 9 bases from J, leaving 17 bases between. The CDR3 here is CASSRPRVLGSPLHF. The CDR3, as DNA: TGTGCCAGCAGTCGACCCAGGGTCTTGGGTTCACCCCTCCACTTT.

The J gene is TRBJ2-3, the V gene TRBV6-5; 10 nucleotides line up with TRBD2. The CDR3 loop spans 16 amino acids. Germline values: CDR1 MNHEY, CDR2 SVGAGI. V lost 5 bases to trimming and J lost 2 bases; unmatched junction nucleotides: 7. CDR3 in DNA: TGTGCCAGCAGTGCGGTCACTAGCGGGACCACAGATACGCAGTATTTT. Its protein is CASSAVTSGTTDTQYF.

This clonotype was counted many times. The chain is built from TRBV30 and TRBJ1-1, with TRBD1 matching 8 bases. Germline V lookup: CDR1 GTSNPN, CDR2 SVGIG (reference sequence). There are 14 residues in the CDR3. With 3 bases clipped from V and 7 bases from J, the junction kept 10 bases outside the gene matches. CDR3 sequence: CAWRKLRQGIEAFF. CDR3 DNA sequence: TGTGCCTGGAGAAAACTGCGACAGGGGATTGAAGCTTTCTTT.

This clonotype was seen ten or more times. CDR3: CASSYWGLKETQYF. Written as DNA, the CDR3 is TGTGCCAGCAGTTACTGGGGTCTAAAAGAGACCCAGTACTTC. The J gene is TRBJ2-5, the V gene TRBV6-6; no firm D call. The CDR3 covers 14 residues. Germline-derived CDR1 and CDR2 are MNHNY and SVGAGI (reference sequence). The ends were cut back, 1 base at V and 3 bases at J, with 9 bases in the middle.

This sequence joins TRBV12-5 and TRBJ1-5; 11 bases are a match to TRBD1. Germline-derived CDR1 and CDR2 are LGHNT and FRNRAP. V gave up 7 bases and J gave up 3 bases; unmatched junction bases: 8. CDR3 size: 16 residues. The DNA of the CDR3 is TGTGCTAGTGCCCTGGGACAGGGGGTAACCAATCAGCCCCAGCATTTT. Translation: CASALGQGVTNQPQHF.

This clonotype was found many times. This chain links TRBV27 with TRBJ1-6; D might be TRBD1 (6 bases). Germline V CDR1 and CDR2: MNHEY, SMNVEV (reference sequence). V shed 7 bases and J shed 8 bases, with 24 bases lying between them. The CDR3 contains 17 residues. For the CDR3, the DNA is TGTGCCAGCACCCAAAGGAGGGCAGGGGTCTTTCATTCACCCCTCCACTTT. Translating gives CASTQRRAGVFHSPLHF.

This clonotype came up many times. The chain carries TRBV10-3 and TRBJ2-1; TRBD2 aligns across 8 bases. V trimming: 0 bases; J trimming: 8 bases; junction bases outside the gene matches: 12. The germline V gene encodes CDR1 ENHRY and CDR2 SYGVKD. The CDR3 runs to 17 residues. CDR3 loop: CAISESLASGSRDEQFF. The CDR3 nucleotides are TGTGCCATCAGTGAGTCCCTAGCCAGCGGGAGTAGAGATGAGCAGTTCTTC.

The chain links TRBV20-1 to TRBJ2-5; the match to TRBD2 covers 8 bases. V lost 2 bases and J lost 4; bases outside the gene matches: 15. Per germline, CDR1 DFQATT and CDR2 SNEGSKA (reference sequence). There are 17 residues in the CDR3. CDR3 sequence (DNA): TGCAGTGCTAGACTACACCCCGGGGCTAGCGGGCTAGAGACCCAGTACTTC. Its translation is CSARLHPGASGLETQYF.

This clonotype was picked up many times. The chain links TRBV6-5 to TRBJ1-1; a weak D match, TRBD1 (6 bases). The CDR3 covers 15 residues. Germline V gene lookup returns CDR1 MNHEY and CDR2 SVGAGI. The ends were cut back, 6 bases at V and 3 bases at J, with 17 bases in the middle. The CDR3 nucleotides read TGTGCCAGCAGCCCGAGACCGGGGGCGGACACTGAAGCTTTCTTT. Residues: CASSPRPGADTEAFF.

This clonotype was observed many times. The chain links TRBV18 to TRBJ2-1, with no clear D. V lost 3 bases and J 5 bases, leaving 8 bases between the germline ends. The CDR3 runs 13 residues. The germline V gene has CDR1 KGHSH and CDR2 LQKENI. The CDR3 loop reads CASSPDADNEQFF. The CDR3 bases are TGTGCCAGCTCACCCGACGCGGACAATGAGCAGTTCTTC.

This clonotype was counted between two and nine times. The V call is TRBV5-1, the J call TRBJ1-3; D remains unclear. Trimming removed 0 bases at V and 0 bases at J, with 10 bases between. Germline CDR1 is SGHRS and CDR2 is YFSETQ. The CDR3 has 16 residues. The CDR3 spells CASSLVAESSGNTIYF. Here the CDR3 DNA reads TGCGCCAGCAGCTTGGTGGCAGAGAGCTCTGGAAACACCATATATTTT.